This is a list of T cell receptor beta chains from one sample in a study of T cells in Graves' hyperthyroidism and ophthalmopathy. TCRdb redid the calling of the multiplex PCR reads with MiXCR, one entry per CDR3 protein. Altogether fewer than 750,000 distinct CDR3 sequences are present, approximately 15% being singletons, with the ten largest covering roughly 4.5%. The sample comprised blood. The source is a woman between 40 and 50 years old with Graves' ophthalmopathy. Each CDR3 is given with its conserved first and last residue. D genes are given only for firm matches. Size is omitted from some rows. Given values are once, few, many or a class for expanded clones.

V gene	D gene	J gene	clone size	CDR3 protein	CDR3 DNA
TRBV11-2	-	TRBJ1-3	many	CASSLDPRRSGNTIYF	TGTGCCAGCAGCTTAGATCCACGTCGCTCTGGAAACACCATATATTTT
TRBV6-5	-	TRBJ2-5	many	CASSWRTDSQYF	TGTGCCAGCAGTTGGAGGACAGATTCCCAGTACTTC
TRBV7-2	-	TRBJ1-1	-	CASSLAAGALNTEAFF	TGTGCCAGCAGCTTAGCCGCAGGGGCATTGAACACTGAAGCTTTCTTT
TRBV25-1	-	TRBJ2-5	-	CASSHGGFETQYF	TGTGCCAGCAGTCATGGGGGGTTTGAGACCCAGTACTTC
TRBV3-1	-	TRBJ2-5	-	CASSHESGEGKETQYF	TGTGCCAGCAGCCATGAATCGGGAGAAGGGAAAGAGACCCAGTACTTC
TRBV20-1	-	TRBJ1-1	many	CSASIPGTQMNTEAFF	TGCAGTGCTAGTATCCCGGGGACCCAAATGAACACTGAAGCTTTCTTT
TRBV12-5	TRBD1	TRBJ2-7	many	CASGLRDRGCEQYF	TGTGCTAGTGGTTTAAGGGACAGGGGTTGCGAGCAGTACTTC
TRBV19	TRBD1	TRBJ1-1	many	CASSIDDRGPTEAFF	TGTGCCAGTAGTATAGATGACAGGGGGCCCACTGAAGCTTTCTTT
TRBV5-1	TRBD2	TRBJ2-2	many	CASSIRTSDTGELFF	TGCGCCAGCAGCATCCGGACTAGCGACACCGGGGAGCTGTTTTTT
TRBV6-1	-	TRBJ1-5	many	CASSENSLYGNQPQHF	TGTGCCAGCAGTGAAAATTCCCTTTATGGGAATCAGCCCCAGCATTTT
TRBV5-1	-	TRBJ1-1	many	CASSSEGGIRAFF	TGCGCCAGCAGCTCCGAAGGGGGGATTCGGGCTTTCTTT
TRBV6-2/TRBV6-3	-	TRBJ2-7	few	CASTNLASQGSYEQYF	TGTGCCAGCACCAACCTGGCCTCCCAGGGGTCCTACGAGCAGTACTTC
TRBV18	-	TRBJ1-5	-	CASSPLPLNQPQHF	TGTGCCAGCTCACCGCTCCCTTTAAATCAGCCCCAGCATTTT
TRBV12-3/TRBV12-4	-	TRBJ2-5	many	CASSFRTAGWETQYF	TGTGCCAGCAGTTTCAGGACTGCGGGTTGGGAGACCCAGTACTTC
TRBV6-1	-	TRBJ2-7	-	CASRAVSKGEQYF	TGTGCCAGCAGGGCGGTTTCAAAGGGGGAGCAGTACTTC
TRBV6-2/TRBV6-3	TRBD2	TRBJ2-7	many	CASSSASGIYEQYF	TGTGCCAGCAGTTCGGCTAGCGGGATCTACGAGCAGTACTTC
TRBV19	-	TRBJ2-2	many	CASRRSGASTGELFF	TGTGCCAGTAGACGGAGTGGGGCGAGCACCGGGGAGCTGTTTTTT
TRBV6-2/TRBV6-3	TRBD2	TRBJ2-7	-	CASSFRTSGNPGYEQYF	TGTGCCAGCAGTTTTCGGACTAGCGGGAACCCCGGGTACGAGCAGTACTTC
TRBV28	-	TRBJ2-5	many	CASGDETQYF	TGTGCCAGCGGGGATGAGACCCAGTACTTC
TRBV3-1	-	TRBJ2-7	-	CASSQTRGVSYEQYF	TGTGCCAGCAGCCAGACCCGGGGAGTATCCTACGAGCAGTACTTC
TRBV12-3/TRBV12-4	-	TRBJ2-7	many	CASSLRLAPNYEQYF	TGTGCCAGCAGTTTACGGCTAGCTCCGAACTACGAGCAGTACTTC
TRBV14	-	TRBJ2-5	many	CASSQDYSQETQYF	TGTGCCAGCAGCCAAGATTACAGTCAAGAGACCCAGTACTTC
TRBV28	-	TRBJ2-7	many	CASSFVKYEQYF	TGTGCCAGCAGTTTTGTGAAGTACGAGCAGTACTTC
TRBV4-1	-	TRBJ2-4	few	CASSQDRMRLAKNIQYF	TGCGCCAGCAGCCAAGATCGGATGCGCCTAGCCAAAAACATTCAGTACTTC
TRBV6-2/TRBV6-3	-	TRBJ2-2	many	CASSYGQFNTGELFF	TGTGCCAGCAGTTACGGGCAGTTTAACACCGGGGAGCTGTTTTTT
TRBV28	-	TRBJ2-7	many	CASSSPGTPTYEQYF	TGTGCCAGCAGTTCTCCTGGGACACCAACCTACGAGCAGTACTTC
TRBV12-3/TRBV12-4	TRBD2	TRBJ2-2	once	CASSFGLARNTGELFF	TGTGCCAGCAGTTTTGGACTAGCGAGGAACACCGGGGAGCTGTTTTTT
TRBV15	-	TRBJ2-5	many	CATTRRSQETQYF	TGTGCCACCACAAGACGGAGCCAAGAGACCCAGTACTTC
TRBV28	TRBD1	TRBJ2-2	many	CASSLDRGNTGELFF	TGTGCCAGCAGCCTGGACAGGGGGAACACCGGGGAGCTGTTTTTT
TRBV30	TRBD2	TRBJ2-2	many	CVMWTSGRADTGELFF	TGTGTTATGTGGACTAGCGGGAGGGCCGATACCGGGGAGCTGTTTTTT
TRBV19	-	TRBJ1-1	few	CASTASMRRFMNTEAFF	TGTGCCAGTACCGCCTCCATGAGGAGATTTATGAACACTGAAGCTTTCTTT
TRBV2	TRBD1	TRBJ2-5	-	CASSASGTGLNETQYF	TGTGCCAGCAGTGCCTCCGGGACAGGACTCAACGAGACCCAGTACTTC
TRBV6-2/TRBV6-3	-	TRBJ2-7	many	CASSYSVAGTFVFTYEQYF	TGTGCCAGCAGTTACTCGGTGGCGGGAACTTTCGTTTTCACCTACGAGCAGTACTTC
TRBV6-5	TRBD2	TRBJ2-5	-	CASSLLAGGRGTQYF	TGTGCCAGCAGTTTATTAGCGGGGGGGCGGGGGACCCAGTACTTC
TRBV11-2	-	TRBJ2-2	few	CASSFRGAVTGELFF	TGTGCCAGCAGCTTCAGGGGGGCGGTCACCGGGGAGCTGTTTTTT
TRBV7-2	-	TRBJ2-5	many	CASSLDGTWETQYF	TGTGCCAGCAGCTTAGACGGGACCTGGGAGACCCAGTACTTC
TRBV3-1	-	TRBJ2-2	few	CASSQAAVHTGELFF	TGTGCCAGCAGCCAAGCCGCCGTACACACCGGGGAGCTGTTTTTT
TRBV6-4	TRBD2	TRBJ2-5	many	CASSQTSGSETQYF	TGTGCCAGCAGTCAAACTAGCGGGAGTGAGACCCAGTACTTC
TRBV28	TRBD1	TRBJ2-7	many	CASRAGTGAYEQYF	TGTGCCAGCAGAGCCGGGACAGGGGCCTACGAGCAGTACTTC
TRBV4-1	-	TRBJ2-7	few	CASSQARLGWEQYF	TGCGCCAGCAGCCAGGCCAGACTAGGGTGGGAGCAGTACTTC
TRBV12-3/TRBV12-4	TRBD2	TRBJ2-1	few	CASSAGVLDNEQFF	TGTGCCAGCAGTGCGGGGGTTTTGGACAATGAGCAGTTCTTC
TRBV7-2	-	TRBJ2-7	few	CASSLWGKGEQYF	TGTGCCAGCAGCTTATGGGGGAAGGGCGAGCAGTACTTC